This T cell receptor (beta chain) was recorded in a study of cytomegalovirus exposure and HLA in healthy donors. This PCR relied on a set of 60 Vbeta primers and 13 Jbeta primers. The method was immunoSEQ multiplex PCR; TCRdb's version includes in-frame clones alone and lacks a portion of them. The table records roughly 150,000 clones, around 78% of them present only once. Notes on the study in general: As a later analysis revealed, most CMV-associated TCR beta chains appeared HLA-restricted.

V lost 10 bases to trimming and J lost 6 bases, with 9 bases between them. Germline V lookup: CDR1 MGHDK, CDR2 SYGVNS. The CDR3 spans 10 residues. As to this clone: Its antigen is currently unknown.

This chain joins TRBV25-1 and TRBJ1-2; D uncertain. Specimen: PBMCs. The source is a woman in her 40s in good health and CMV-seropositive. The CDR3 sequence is CATLADGYTF. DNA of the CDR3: TGTGCCACCCTGGCCGATGGCTACACCTTC.